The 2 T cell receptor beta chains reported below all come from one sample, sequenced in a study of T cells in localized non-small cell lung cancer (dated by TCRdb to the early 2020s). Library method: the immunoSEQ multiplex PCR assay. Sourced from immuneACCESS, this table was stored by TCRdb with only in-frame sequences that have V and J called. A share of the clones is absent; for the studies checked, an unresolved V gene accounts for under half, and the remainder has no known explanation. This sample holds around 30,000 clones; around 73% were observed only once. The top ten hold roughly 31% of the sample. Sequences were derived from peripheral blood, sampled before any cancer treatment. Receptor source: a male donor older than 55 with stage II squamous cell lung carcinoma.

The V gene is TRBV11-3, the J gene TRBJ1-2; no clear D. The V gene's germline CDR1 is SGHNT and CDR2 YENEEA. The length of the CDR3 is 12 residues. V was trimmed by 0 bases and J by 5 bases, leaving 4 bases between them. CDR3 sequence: CASSLDSYGYTF. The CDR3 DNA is TGTGCCAGCAGCTTAGACAGTTATGGCTACACCTTC.

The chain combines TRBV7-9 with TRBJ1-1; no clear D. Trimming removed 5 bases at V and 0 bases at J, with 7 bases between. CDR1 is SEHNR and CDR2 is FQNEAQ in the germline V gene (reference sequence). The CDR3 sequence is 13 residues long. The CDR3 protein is CASSIQLNTEAFF. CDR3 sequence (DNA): TGTGCCAGCAGCATCCAGCTGAACACTGAAGCTTTCTTT.